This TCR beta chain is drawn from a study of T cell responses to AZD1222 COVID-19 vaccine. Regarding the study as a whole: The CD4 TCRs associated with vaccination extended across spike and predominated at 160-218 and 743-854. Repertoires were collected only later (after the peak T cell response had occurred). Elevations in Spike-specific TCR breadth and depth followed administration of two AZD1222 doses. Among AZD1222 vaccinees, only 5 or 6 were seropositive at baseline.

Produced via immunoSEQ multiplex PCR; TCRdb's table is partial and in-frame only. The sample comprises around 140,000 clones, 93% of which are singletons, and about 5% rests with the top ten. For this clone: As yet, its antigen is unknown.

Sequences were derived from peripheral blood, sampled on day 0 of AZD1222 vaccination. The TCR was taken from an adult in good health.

CDR3 nucleotide sequence: TGTGCCAGCAGGCCCAGTATGTATTCCGTAGCTTTCTTT. Amino acids: CASRPSMYSVAFF. The rearrangement uses TRBV27 and TRBJ1-1; no reliable D call. The germline V gene has CDR1 MNHEY and CDR2 SMNVEV (reference sequence). This CDR3 is 13 amino acids long. Trimming removed 6 bases at V and 10 bases at J, with 18 bases between.